What follows are 30 T cell receptor beta chains derived from one specimen sequenced in a study of early T cells in non-severe SARS-CoV-2 infection. MiXCR, applied by TCRdb to the 5' RACE reads, yields one record per CDR3 protein. The sample carries 85,000 to 90,000 distinct CDR3 sequences, around 15% recorded once. The specimen was whole blood. The receptor set was obtained from an adult who was a healthcare worker with PCR-confirmed SARS-CoV-2 infection or an uninfected control (not recorded which).

This chain joins TRBV18 and TRBJ1-2; D is unresolved. The CDR3 runs 14 residues. The V and J ends lost 6 bases and 8 bases respectively, with 19 bases between them. Germline values: CDR1 KGHSH, CDR2 LQKENI. The CDR3 spells CASSPGYSPMGYTF. As DNA, the CDR3 is TGTGCCAGCTCCCCGGGTTACAGCCCCATGGGCTACACCTTC. Filled out from reference TRBV18 and TRBJ1-2, the complete variable domain reads NAGVMQNPRHLVRRRGQEARLRCSPMKGHSHVYWYRQLPEEGLKFMVYLQKENIIDESGMPKERFSAEFPKEGPSILRIQQVVRGDSAAYFCASSPGYSPMGYTFGSGTRLTVV.

CDR3 DNA: TGCGCCAGCAGCCCTATACAGGGACAGGGAATCGGTGAGCAGTTCTTC. It encodes CASSPIQGQGIGEQFF. The chain is built from TRBV5-1 and TRBJ2-1; 9 bases map to TRBD1. V lost 4 bases, J lost 9 bases, and 14 bases stayed unmatched. Germline CDR1 reads SGHRS; CDR2 reads YFSETQ. CDR3 length equals 16 residues. Supplemented by reference TRBV5-1 and TRBJ2-1, the full variable domain reads KAGVTQTPRYLIKTRGQQVTLSCSPISGHRSVSWYQQTPGQGLQFLFEYFSETQRNKGNFPGRFSGRQFSNSRSEMNVSTLELGDSALYLCASSPIQGQGIGEQFFGPGTRLTVL.

This chain links TRBV29-1 with TRBJ1-1; 10 nucleotides line up with TRBD1. Germline CDR1 and CDR2: SQVTM and ANQGSEA. With 6 bases clipped from V and 4 bases from J, the junction kept 5 bases outside the gene matches. The CDR3 is 13 amino acids. The CDR3 protein is CSVARTGGTEAFF. The CDR3 DNA sequence: TGCAGCGTCGCTAGGACAGGGGGCACTGAAGCTTTCTTT.

There are many counts of this clonotype. This sequence joins TRBV20-1 and TRBJ2-5, with D perhaps assigned TRBD1 or TRBD2 (5 bases each). Between the trimmed V and J ends, which lost 5 bases and 4 bases, there was a span of 11 bases. CDR3 length: 12 amino acids. Germline V CDR1 and CDR2: DFQATT, SNEGSKA (reference sequence). In DNA form, the CDR3 reads TGCAGTGCTCGAACTGGGGGAGAGACCCAGTACTTC. Protein sequence: CSARTGGETQYF.

Many counts were recorded for this clonotype. The chain employs TRBV27 and TRBJ1-5, with unresolved D. Trimming stripped 5 bases from V and 0 bases from J, with 8 bases between. Germline-derived CDR1 and CDR2 are MNHEY and SMNVEV (reference sequence). This CDR3 region has 14 residues. DNA of the CDR3: TGTGCCAGCAGTCCCGGGTATAGCAATCAGCCCCAGCATTTT. Amino acid sequence: CASSPGYSNQPQHF.

Of note for this clonotype: At one boundary the junction diverges from the germline segment, which might be a read error. The J gene is TRBJ2-7, the V gene TRBV27; 7 positions agree with TRBD1. The CDR3 has 12 residues. Germline V gene data show CDR1 as MNHEY and CDR2 as SMNVEV (reference sequence). In DNA form, the CDR3 reads TGTGCCAGCAGTTCACCCCTAGGACAGGCCTTCTTC. Amino acids: CASSSPLGQAFF.

This clonotype occurred a few times. The gene calls are TRBV7-9 and TRBJ1-4; the D is unclear. V lost 3 bases, J lost 1 base, and 9 bases lay in between. The CDR3 has 15 residues. CDR1 is SEHNR and CDR2 is FQNEAQ in the germline V gene (reference sequence). CDR3 nucleotide sequence: TGTGCCAGCAGCTTGGGCGGGTTAACTAATGAAAAACTGTTTTTT. Its translation is CASSLGGLTNEKLFF.

This rearrangement joins TRBV12-3 or TRBV12-4 to TRBJ2-2; tentative D call: TRBD1 (6 bases). CDR3 length equals 15 residues. The germline V and J ends were trimmed by 3 bases and 4 bases, with 12 bases remaining between them. The CDR3, as DNA: TGTGCCAGCAGTTTGTTGGCAGGGGTCACCGGGGAGCTGTTTTTT. Its translation is CASSLLAGVTGELFF.

This clonotype has just a few counts. The chain's CDR3 is CASSLVNTGAGEQFF. For the CDR3, the DNA is TGTGCCAGCAGCTTAGTTAACACGGGGGCCGGCGAGCAGTTCTTC. The rearrangement uses TRBV7-8 and TRBJ2-1; D possibly matches TRBD1 or TRBD2 (6 bases each). Deletions cut 1 base from V and 10 bases from J, with 17 bases between. The CDR3 contains 15 residues. Germline CDR1 SGHVS, CDR2 FQNEAQ. Full variable domain (missing parts from reference TRBV7-8 and TRBJ2-1): GAGVSQSPRYKVAKRGQDVALRCDPISGHVSLFWYQQALGQGPEFLTYFQNEAQLDKSGLPSDRFFAERPEGSVSTLKIQRTQQEDSAVYLCASSLVNTGAGEQFFGPGTRLTVL.

The CDR3 loop reads CASSLESLGSSEAFF. In nucleotides, the CDR3 is TGTGCCAGCAGCCTTGAAAGTTTAGGTAGCTCCGAAGCTTTCTTT. V is TRBV27 and J is TRBJ1-1; D ambiguous. V lost 6 bases and J 8 bases, leaving 22 bases between the germline ends. The CDR3 spans 15 residues. CDR1 MNHEY and CDR2 SMNVEV come from the germline V gene (reference sequence).

This clonotype was detected a few times. The chain carries TRBV20-1 and TRBJ1-1; no reliable D call. Per germline, CDR1 DFQATT and CDR2 SNEGSKA (reference sequence). V lost 3 bases, J lost 8 bases, and 10 bases lay in between. CDR3 length: 11 residues. The CDR3 DNA follows: TGCAGTGCTAGCTTACAGCTAGAAGCTTTCTTT. This codes for CSASLQLEAFF.

The chain is built from TRBV5-1 and TRBJ2-7; D is perhaps TRBD1 or TRBD2 (5 bases each). The germline CDR1 and CDR2 sequences are SGHRS and YFSETQ. Deletions cut 0 bases from V and 5 bases from J, with 15 bases between. CDR3 size: 15 residues. In DNA, the CDR3 is TGCGCCAGCAGCTTGGATTCCAGGGAGTCGGACGAGCAGTACTTC. Its protein is CASSLDSRESDEQYF.

The rearrangement joins TRBV20-1 to TRBJ2-7; D is undetermined. The germline gives CDR1 DFQATT, CDR2 SNEGSKA (reference sequence). This CDR3 is built from 12 residues. V was cut by 3 bases and J by 1 base, with 7 bases left in between. CDR3 region: CSASGPSYEQYF. In DNA form, the CDR3 reads TGCAGTGCTAGCGGCCCATCCTACGAGCAGTACTTC.

The V and J genes are TRBV19 and TRBJ1-1; D gene ambiguous. V was shortened by 6 bases and J by 13 bases, with 24 bases between the two germline ends. CDR3 size: 14 residues. The V gene's germline CDR1 is LNHDA and CDR2 SQIVND (reference sequence). The CDR3 loop is CASSKVHDLPEGFF. CDR3 coding DNA: TGTGCCAGTAGCAAAGTCCACGACCTACCGGAGGGTTTCTTT.

This clonotype was observed at least ten times. The rearrangement joins TRBV7-2 to TRBJ2-1, with 9 bases lining up with TRBD2. Germline loops: CDR1 SGHTA, CDR2 FQGNSA. V was clipped by 5 bases and J by 10 bases; unmatched bases: 12. The CDR3 is made up of 15 amino acids. The CDR3 protein is CASSPSGTSPREQFF. The CDR3 nucleotides read TGTGCCAGCAGCCCCTCAGGGACTAGCCCTCGGGAGCAGTTCTTC.

This clonotype came up a few times. V is TRBV15 and J is TRBJ1-4, with TRBD1 as a possible D gene (5 bases). The V gene lost 4 bases and the J gene lost 8 bases, with 8 bases spanning the gap. CDR3 size: 12 residues. Germline assignment: CDR1 LNHNV and CDR2 YYDKDF (reference sequence). The CDR3 protein is CATSIPGEKLFF. The CDR3 DNA follows: TGTGCCACCAGCATCCCAGGGGAAAAACTGTTTTTT.

This clonotype was observed a few times. The chain uses TRBV7-3 and TRBJ2-1; D gene unclear. Deletions cut 1 base from V and 6 bases from J, with 7 bases between. CDR3 length equals 13 residues. Germline V gene data show CDR1 as SGHTA and CDR2 as FQGTGA. CDR3 nucleotides: TGTGCCAGCAGCTTAATCAGGTCCAATGAGCAGTTCTTC. Its protein is CASSLIRSNEQFF.

Only a few counts were recorded for this clonotype. J is TRBJ2-3 and V is TRBV28; possible D gene TRBD2, 7 bases. This CDR3 spans 14 amino acids. Per germline, CDR1 MDHEN and CDR2 SYDVKM. Trimming removed 4 bases at V and 3 bases at J, with 11 bases between. In DNA form, the CDR3 reads TGTGCCAGCAGTTGGGGGGGGCGGACAGATACGCAGTATTTT. Translating gives CASSWGGRTDTQYF.

The V gene is TRBV12-3 or TRBV12-4, the J gene TRBJ1-2; 8 bases fit TRBD1. The J segment lost 7 bases and the V segment lost 6 bases, leaving 7 bases of the junction unmatched. The length of the CDR3 is 13 residues. The CDR3 DNA reads as TGTGCCAGCAGGCCGGACAGGGACCGTGGCTACACCTTC. Encoded protein: CASRPDRDRGYTF.

This clonotype was observed many times. This chain connects TRBV7-6 to TRBJ2-3; the D is unclear. V was cut by 7 bases and J by 1 base, with 12 bases left in between. The CDR3 length is 14 residues. Per the germline V gene, CDR1 is SGHVS and CDR2 is FNYEAQ. This CDR3 reads CASNLPSGTDTQYF. CDR3 sequence (DNA): TGTGCCAGCAACCTCCCGTCGGGCACAGATACGCAGTATTTT.

The rearrangement joins TRBV29-1 to TRBJ2-3; 7 bases agree with TRBD1. The CDR3 consists of 13 residues. CDR1 and CDR2 (germline): SQVTM, ANQGSEA. The J segment lost 6 bases and the V segment lost 6 bases, leaving 9 bases of the junction unmatched. The CDR3: CSVQGEASDTQYF. DNA of the CDR3: TGCAGCGTCCAGGGGGAAGCCTCGGATACGCAGTATTTT.

This clonotype turned up a few times. The rearrangement links TRBV20-1 to TRBJ2-5, with 9 bases that match TRBD2. V lost 3 bases and J lost 5; bases outside the gene matches: 10. Germline V gene data show CDR1 as DFQATT and CDR2 as SNEGSKA (reference sequence). This CDR3 is 15 amino acids long. CDR3 amino acids: CSARVGSGGGETQYF. Here the CDR3 DNA reads TGCAGTGCTAGGGTCGGTAGCGGGGGTGGGGAGACCCAGTACTTC.

The chain employs TRBV10-3 and TRBJ2-5; D may be TRBD1 (6 bases). CDR3 length: 14 amino acids. From germline, CDR1 is ENHRY and CDR2 SYGVKD. Deletions cut 8 bases from V and 1 base from J, with 14 bases between. The CDR3 DNA sequence: TGTGCCATCGCCAGGGGCGAAAGCCAAGAGACCCAGTACTTC. As protein: CAIARGESQETQYF.

Ten or more counts support this clonotype. This chain links TRBV7-3 with TRBJ1-2; no reliable D call. The V gene lost 0 bases and the J gene lost 4 bases, with 15 bases spanning the gap. The CDR3 consists of 16 residues. Germline V gene sequence: CDR1 SGHTA, CDR2 FQGTGA. The CDR3 DNA reads TGTGCCAGCAGCTTAACGTGGGAACGGAAGGGCTATGGCTACACCTTC. As protein: CASSLTWERKGYGYTF.

The genes are TRBV11-2 and TRBJ1-3, with D uncertain. CDR1 is SGHAT and CDR2 is FQNNGV in the germline V gene. Trimming cost V 6 bases and J 4 bases, with 13 bases left between them. This CDR3 has 14 residues. In DNA form, the CDR3 reads TGTGCCAGCAGTTTGCAGAAGGTCGGAAACACCATATATTTT. Protein: CASSLQKVGNTIYF.

This clonotype occurred a few times. The chain links TRBV29-1 to TRBJ1-1, with a possible D match to TRBD1 (5 bases). The V and J ends lost 2 bases and 1 base respectively, with 8 bases between them. This CDR3 is built from 13 residues. Germline V gene lookup returns CDR1 SQVTM and CDR2 ANQGSEA. The CDR3 DNA reads as TGCAGCGTTGAAACGGGGGGGAACACTGAAGCTTTCTTT. This encodes CSVETGGNTEAFF.

This chain connects TRBV2 to TRBJ1-1; D is ambiguous. V dropped 6 bases and J dropped 1 base, with 15 bases sitting between them. CDR1 is SNHLY, CDR2 FYNNEI, per germline. The CDR3 sequence is 15 residues long. The chain's CDR3 is CASRPGRRENTEAFF. The CDR3 DNA reads as TGTGCCAGCAGACCCGGGCGCCGGGAGAACACTGAAGCTTTCTTT.

This clonotype was recorded at least ten times. This chain links TRBV5-5 with TRBJ2-2; TRBD2 agrees at 10 bases. Germline V gene lookup returns CDR1 SGHKS and CDR2 YYEKEE (reference sequence). The CDR3 is 15 residues long. With V trimmed by 2 bases and J by 4 bases, 2 bases remained unmatched. CDR3 DNA sequence: TGTGCCAGCAGCTTAACTAGCGGGGTCACCGGGGAGCTGTTTTTT. It translates to CASSLTSGVTGELFF.

This clonotype came up many times. The chain is built from TRBV11-2 and TRBJ1-1; D ambiguous. Germline CDR1 is SGHAT and CDR2 is FQNNGV. CDR3 size: 11 residues. Trimming removed 5 bases at V and 3 bases at J, with 4 bases between. The CDR3 nucleotides are TGTGCCAGCAGCCATGACACTGAAGCTTTCTTT. Amino acid sequence: CASSHDTEAFF.

In nucleotides, the CDR3 is TGTGCCAGCAGTTACTCGTCCCCGGGACAGGGGTTCAACGAGCAGTACTTC. The encoded protein is CASSYSSPGQGFNEQYF. The chain has TRBV6-2 or TRBV6-3 and TRBJ2-7, with 10 bases aligning to TRBD1. CDR1 and CDR2 (germline): MNHEY, SVGEGT. Trimming cost V 0 bases and J 5 bases; bases outside gene matches: 10. The CDR3 runs to 17 residues.